This T cell receptor beta chain came from a study of cytotoxic CD8 clonotypes in ibrutinib-treated CLL. Findings of the study overall: Baseline clonality exceeded age-matched healthy donors and tracked circulating CD8+ T-cell counts.

Using immunoSEQ multiplex PCR, the repertoire was profiled, and TCRdb retains in-frame clones only, with some absent. The sample has roughly 200,000 clones, more than 70% seen once. The V gene's germline CDR1 is SGHDT and CDR2 YYEEEE. The CDR3 has 15 residues. Trimming pared 0 bases from V and 5 bases from J, leaving 14 bases between. A note on this clone: Its cognate antigen is unknown.

This clonotype originated in a human donor with chronic lymphocytic leukemia. The V call is TRBV5-6, the J call TRBJ2-5; tentative D call: TRBD2 (7 bases). The sample here was PBMCs, taken after 12 months of ibrutinib treatment. CDR3 DNA sequence: TGTGCCAGCAGCTTGGGACGGGGGGCCACGGAGACCCAGTACTTC. Protein sequence: CASSLGRGATETQYF.